The 29 T cell receptor delta chains given below trace back to one sample, sequenced in a study of Vδ1+ human thymocytes. Overall study findings and caveats: In the thymus, TRG and TRD repertoires looked highly polyclonal with Gaussian CDR3 lengths.

Their antigens are not known. RNA was extracted from the cells and then reverse transcribed. Pooled V-gene forward primers with one constant-region reverse primer generated the CDR3 amplicons by multiplex PCR. TCRdb re-identified clones in the multiplex PCR reads via CATT. Altogether more than 50,000 delta-chain clones are present, around 15% being singletons, with the ten largest covering approximately 0.4%. Sequenced sample: Vdelta1+ gamma-delta thymocytes from the thymus. Subset meaning: FACS-sorted CD3+ TCRalphabeta- TCRVdelta1+ TCRVdelta2- thymocytes. The origin of the receptors is a girl under three years old who had congenital heart surgery.

As to this clone: Other DNA sequences in the sample encode the same CDR3. This chain links TRDV1 with TRDJ1; 12 nucleotides agree with TRDD3. The CDR3 runs 21 residues. Trimming at V came to 0 bases and at J to 3 bases, leaving 17 bases not matched to a gene. Germline V gene data show CDR1 as TSWWSYY and CDR2 as QGS. Written as DNA, the CDR3 is TGTGCTCTTGGGGAACTCGCTCATGAGCACCCTACTGGGGGATACTCCGATAAACTCATCTTT. Translating gives CALGELAHEHPTGGYSDKLIF.

The genes are TRDV1 and TRDJ1; D may be TRDD3 (6 bases). Trimming took off 6 bases at V and 0 bases at J, with 20 bases between the two ends. Germline CDR1 reads TSWWSYY; CDR2 reads QGS. The CDR3 consists of 17 residues. This CDR3 reads CALGQWGAPPYTDKLIF. The DNA for the CDR3 is TGTGCTCTTGGACAATGGGGGGCCCCCCCTTACACCGATAAACTCATCTTT.

The chain couples TRDV1 to TRDJ1; 10 positions match TRDD3. Germline CDR1 reads TSWWSYY; CDR2 reads QGS. The length of the CDR3 is 18 residues. V gave up 1 base and J gave up 3 bases; unmatched junction bases: 11. The DNA of the CDR3 is TGTGCTCTTGGGGAACGAGGCGGCTGGGGGATAGAAGCCGATAAACTCATCTTT. It encodes CALGERGGWGIEADKLIF.

V gene TRDV1 combines with J gene TRDJ1, with 8 bases that match TRDD2. CDR1 and CDR2 (germline): TSWWSYY, QGS. The CDR3 is made up of 18 amino acids. J was trimmed by 10 bases and V by 4 bases; bases with no gene match: 23. CDR3 loop: CALGVNRASYPSGDVLIF. Written as DNA, the CDR3 is TGTGCTCTTGGGGTCAATAGGGCTTCCTACCCGTCCGGGGACGTACTCATCTTT.

The chain uses TRDV1 and TRDJ1; 13 positions match TRDD3. V was pared by 0 bases and J by 6 bases, with 19 bases of the junction left unmatched. Germline CDR1 reads TSWWSYY; CDR2 reads QGS. The CDR3 has 21 amino acids. CDR3 residues: CALGELPSRVLGDTGENKLIF. The CDR3 coding sequence is TGTGCTCTTGGGGAACTACCTAGTCGGGTACTGGGGGATACGGGAGAAAATAAACTCATCTTT.

This clone has just a few counts. This chain links TRDV1 with TRDJ1; tentative D call: TRDD3 (6 bases). The V and J ends lost 0 bases and 1 base respectively, with 18 bases between them. The germline V gene has CDR1 TSWWSYY and CDR2 QGS. The CDR3 is 18 residues long. The CDR3 reads CALGELFSFWGPTDKLIF. DNA of the CDR3: TGTGCTCTTGGGGAACTTTTTTCCTTCTGGGGACCCACCGATAAACTCATCTTT.

In this sample, this clone turned up a few times. Different DNA sequences within this sample yield the same CDR3. The rearrangement uses TRDV2 and TRDJ1; TRDD3 aligns across 8 bases. Germline loops: CDR1 GEAIGNYY, CDR2 EKD. The junction had 7 bases not matched to a gene; V was cut back by 0 bases and J by 2 bases. The CDR3 runs to 16 residues. The CDR3 DNA sequence: TGTGCCTGTGACACCCGCATCTGGGATACGACCGATAAACTCATCTTT. It codes for CACDTRIWDTTDKLIF.

This chain joins TRAV29/DV5 and TRDJ1; D may be TRDD3 (6 bases). The CDR3 consists of 18 residues. V lost 3 bases and J 2 bases, leaving 26 bases between the germline ends. CDR1 and CDR2 (germline): NSMFDY, ISSIKDK. The CDR3 DNA reads TGTGCAGCAAACCCCTACCCGCCTGGGGTAAAGGTGACCGATAAACTCATCTTT. Translated, it gives CAANPYPPGVKVTDKLIF. Using reference TRAV29/DV5 and TRDJ1 for the parts outside the CDR3, the full variable domain is DQQVKQNSPSLSVQEGRISILNCDYTNSMFDYFLWYKKYPAEGPTFLISISSIKDKNEDGRFTVFLNKSAKHLSLHIVPSQPGDSAVYFCAANPYPPGVKVTDKLIFGKGTRVTVEP.

The gene calls are TRDV1 and TRDJ1, with 10 bases fitting TRDD3. CDR1 TSWWSYY and CDR2 QGS come from the germline V gene. This CDR3 region has 19 residues. Unmatched junction bases numbered 25, after V lost 5 bases and J lost 10 bases. For the CDR3, the DNA is TGTGCTCTTGGGCCCTTTCGGGTGCGACTACGTCTGGGGGATATAGGACTCATCTTT. Residues: CALGPFRVRLRLGDIGLIF.

J is TRDJ2 and V is TRDV1; D is perhaps TRDD3 (5 bases). V lost 2 bases, J lost 0 bases, and 28 bases lay in between. Germline-derived CDR1 and CDR2 are TSWWSYY and QGS. The CDR3 length is 22 residues. The CDR3 DNA is TGTGCTCTTGGGGAAGTCCCTGAGAGGGGACTACGAACCCCCTCTTTGACAGCACAACTCTTCTTT. Protein: CALGEVPERGLRTPSLTAQLFF.

This clone was observed a handful of times. The rearrangement joins TRDV1 to TRDJ1; 7 bases are a match to TRDD3. This CDR3 region has 20 residues. CDR1 is TSWWSYY, CDR2 QGS, per germline. The junction had 22 bases not matched to a gene; V was cut back by 3 bases and J by 3 bases. The CDR3 protein is CALGDHLGPGGGPGSDKLIF. The CDR3 coding sequence is TGTGCTCTTGGGGACCACTTAGGCCCGGGTGGGGGACCAGGGTCCGATAAACTCATCTTT.

The V gene is TRDV1, the J gene TRDJ1, with 9 nucleotides matching TRDD3. V shed 4 bases, J shed 2 bases, and the junction held 8 bases outside the gene matches. Looked up from germline, CDR1 is TSWWSYY and CDR2 is QGS. The CDR3 is 16 amino acids. CDR3 loop: CALGAPTGGPTDKLIF. For the CDR3, the DNA is TGTGCTCTTGGGGCCCCTACTGGGGGACCTACCGATAAACTCATCTTT.

The chain carries TRDV1 and TRDJ1; TRDD3 matches 11 bases. The germline CDR1 and CDR2 sequences are TSWWSYY and QGS. With 4 bases clipped from V and 1 base from J, the junction kept 23 bases outside the gene matches. CDR3 length: 22 amino acids. CDR3 sequence (DNA): TGTGCTCTTGGGGGGTTTCCTCTTCGCTTTACTGGGGGATATGCCAGCACCGATAAACTCATCTTT. It codes for CALGGFPLRFTGGYASTDKLIF.

This clone was detected a few times. The chain employs TRDV1 and TRDJ1; 8 positions match TRDD3. CDR3 length: 20 residues. J lost 2 bases, V lost 0 bases, and 17 bases had no gene match. Germline CDR1 TSWWSYY, CDR2 QGS. The DNA of the CDR3 is TGTGCTCTTGGGGAACTAGTATCATGCGAGGGATACGCGGAAACCGATAAACTCATCTTT. Its protein product is CALGELVSCEGYAETDKLIF.

The table lists this clone with a few counts. One end of the junction does not line up with germline, which may come from a read error. This chain connects TRDV1 to TRDJ1, with TRDD3 as a possible D gene (5 bases). The germline gives CDR1 TSWWSYY, CDR2 QGS. This CDR3 has 11 residues. The DNA of the CDR3 is TGTGCTCCTGGGTCCGGCTTCAAACTCATCTTT. It codes for CAPGSGFKLIF.

This clone has a handful of counts. The V call is TRDV1, the J call TRDJ1, with 12 bases fitting TRDD3. J was trimmed by 7 bases and V by 3 bases; bases with no gene match: 30. Germline CDR1 and CDR2: TSWWSYY and QGS. The CDR3 runs to 23 residues. The CDR3 DNA sequence: TGTGCTCTTGGGGACGCCATTCCTAATCTCAGTACTGGGGGATACTCCGAGATTGGTAAACTCATCTTT. This codes for CALGDAIPNLSTGGYSEIGKLIF.

This sequence joins TRDV1 and TRDJ1; 10 bases map to TRDD3. Trimming took 1 base from V and 2 from J; bases not matched to a gene: 22. Germline V CDR1 and CDR2: TSWWSYY, QGS. The CDR3 length is 22 residues. The CDR3 bases are TGTGCTCTTGGGGAACCTCCAGGCGCTCCGGACTGGGGGATCCACCCGACCGATAAACTCATCTTT. It codes for CALGEPPGAPDWGIHPTDKLIF.

This clone has more than one count but fewer than ten. The chain combines TRDV1 with TRDJ1, with TRDD3 matching 13 bases. J gave up 0 bases and V 3 bases, and 31 bases lay outside the gene matches. Per the germline V gene, CDR1 is TSWWSYY and CDR2 is QGS. The CDR3 is 26 residues long. This CDR3 is CALGDLRPSYSRLLGDTIPYTDKLIF. The CDR3 DNA follows: TGTGCTCTTGGGGACCTAAGGCCTTCCTACTCTCGTCTACTGGGGGATACGATTCCCTACACCGATAAACTCATCTTT.

This clone appeared a few times. The chain carries TRDV1 and TRDJ1; D tentatively fits TRDD2 or TRDD3 (6 bases each). Trimming took off 0 bases at V and 1 base at J, with 27 bases between the two ends. The CDR3 is made up of 21 amino acids. Germline V lookup: CDR1 TSWWSYY, CDR2 QGS. Here the CDR3 reads CALGELLLPPSLLGSTDKLIF. The CDR3 DNA follows: TGTGCTCTTGGGGAACTCCTCCTTCCCCCGTCCTTGCTGGGGTCCACCGATAAACTCATCTTT.

This clone was counted only a few times. V usage is TRDV1 and J usage is TRDJ1, with D perhaps matching TRDD3 (7 bases). V lost 4 bases and J lost 3, with 30 bases in between. The CDR3 length is 20 residues. From germline, CDR1 is TSWWSYY and CDR2 QGS. The CDR3 coding sequence is TGTGCTCTTGGGGCAGGTGTGCCTTCCGCGGGATACTGTGGAGCCGATAAACTCATCTTT. This gives the protein CALGAGVPSAGYCGADKLIF.

The chain recombines TRDV1 with TRDJ1, with 10 bases lining up with TRDD3. V trimming: 4 bases; J trimming: 4 bases; junction bases outside the gene matches: 3. The CDR3 length is 14 residues. In germline, CDR1 is TSWWSYY, CDR2 QGS. The CDR3 nucleotides read TGTGCTCTTGGGGTCGCTGGGGGATACGATAAACTCATCTTT. Residues: CALGVAGGYDKLIF.

This clone was counted a few times. The rearrangement links TRDV1 to TRDJ1, with D possibly matching TRDD3 (5 bases). This CDR3 is 20 amino acids long. Germline V CDR1 and CDR2: TSWWSYY, QGS. Deletions cut 0 bases from V and 3 bases from J, with 26 bases between. This chain's CDR3 is CALGELATGRAIVSADKLIF. CDR3 DNA sequence: TGTGCTCTTGGGGAACTCGCTACTGGACGGGCTATTGTCTCAGCCGATAAACTCATCTTT.

V usage is TRDV1 and J usage is TRDJ1; 11 nucleotides line up with TRDD3. J gave up 6 bases and V 5 bases, and 29 bases lay outside the gene matches. CDR1 and CDR2 (germline): TSWWSYY, QGS. The CDR3 sequence is 22 residues long. The CDR3 is CALGKSVPTTNPLLGDMHKLIF. The CDR3 region has the DNA TGTGCTCTTGGGAAATCAGTACCTACAACGAATCCCTTACTGGGGGATATGCATAAACTCATCTTT.

The gene calls are TRDV1 and TRDJ1; D gene ambiguous. Per germline, CDR1 TSWWSYY and CDR2 QGS. This CDR3 has 16 residues. V was shortened by 0 bases and J by 0 bases, with 11 bases between the two germline ends. The CDR3 bases are TGTGCTCTTGGGGAACTTCTATCAACCCACACCGATAAACTCATCTTT. Translated: CALGELLSTHTDKLIF.

This clone was detected only a few times. The V and J genes are TRDV1 and TRDJ1; 7 bases are shared with TRDD3. With V trimmed by 1 base and J by 0 bases, 20 bases remained unmatched. The CDR3 has 21 amino acids. Germline V CDR1 and CDR2: TSWWSYY, QGS. The CDR3 DNA reads TGTGCTCTTGGGGAACGGGTCTCCCTCATGACTGGGGCCATTGACACCGATAAACTCATCTTT. Its translation: CALGERVSLMTGAIDTDKLIF.

The rearrangement joins TRDV3 to TRDJ1, with D unclear. CDR1 TVYSNPD and CDR2 GDNSRS come from the germline V gene (reference sequence). The germline V and J ends were trimmed by 3 bases and 0 bases, with 8 bases remaining between them. This CDR3 is 12 amino acids long. CDR3: CAFLLNTDKLIF. The DNA for the CDR3 is TGTGCCTTCTTACTGAACACCGATAAACTCATCTTT.

The chain has TRDV1 and TRDJ1, with D maybe TRDD3 (6 bases). V was trimmed by 0 bases and J by 2 bases, leaving 25 bases between them. The CDR3 is made up of 20 amino acids. Germline loops: CDR1 TSWWSYY, CDR2 QGS. CDR3 coding DNA: TGTGCTCTTGGGGAACTTCCTGGCCTTAGTGGGGACCTGGGGACCGATAAACTCATCTTT. Amino acid sequence: CALGELPGLSGDLGTDKLIF.

This clone was seen a few times. The genes are TRDV1 and TRDJ1, with TRDD3 matching 9 bases. The length of the CDR3 is 21 residues. CDR1 and CDR2 from the germline V gene are TSWWSYY and QGS. V was clipped by 0 bases and J by 0 bases; unmatched bases: 17. The CDR3 loop reads CALGELPTGTGGTDYTDKLIF. The CDR3 DNA sequence: TGTGCTCTTGGGGAACTGCCTACTGGTACTGGGGGAACGGACTACACCGATAAACTCATCTTT.

The sample holds a few counts of this clone. The genes are TRDV1 and TRDJ1; 10 bases agree with TRDD3. Per germline, CDR1 TSWWSYY and CDR2 QGS. This CDR3 region has 21 residues. V shed 0 bases, J shed 1 base, and the junction held 17 bases outside the gene matches. CDR3 amino acids: CALGELLSRGDTRPLTDKLIF. The DNA of the CDR3 is TGTGCTCTTGGGGAACTTCTATCTCGGGGGGATACGCGACCTCTCACCGATAAACTCATCTTT.